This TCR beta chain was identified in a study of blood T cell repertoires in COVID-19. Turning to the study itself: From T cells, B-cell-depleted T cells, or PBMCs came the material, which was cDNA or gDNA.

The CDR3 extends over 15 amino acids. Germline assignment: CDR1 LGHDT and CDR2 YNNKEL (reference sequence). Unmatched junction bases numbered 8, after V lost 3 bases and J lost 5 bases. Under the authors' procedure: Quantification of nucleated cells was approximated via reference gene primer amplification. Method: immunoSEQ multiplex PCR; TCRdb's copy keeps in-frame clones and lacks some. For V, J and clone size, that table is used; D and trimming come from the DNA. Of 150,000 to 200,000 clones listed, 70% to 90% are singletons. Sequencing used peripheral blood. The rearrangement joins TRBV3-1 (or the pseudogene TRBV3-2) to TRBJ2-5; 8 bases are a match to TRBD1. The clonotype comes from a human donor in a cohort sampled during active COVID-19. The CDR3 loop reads CASSQPGQGRETQYF. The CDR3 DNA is TGTGCCAGCAGCCAGCCAGGACAGGGCCGCGAGACCCAGTACTTC.